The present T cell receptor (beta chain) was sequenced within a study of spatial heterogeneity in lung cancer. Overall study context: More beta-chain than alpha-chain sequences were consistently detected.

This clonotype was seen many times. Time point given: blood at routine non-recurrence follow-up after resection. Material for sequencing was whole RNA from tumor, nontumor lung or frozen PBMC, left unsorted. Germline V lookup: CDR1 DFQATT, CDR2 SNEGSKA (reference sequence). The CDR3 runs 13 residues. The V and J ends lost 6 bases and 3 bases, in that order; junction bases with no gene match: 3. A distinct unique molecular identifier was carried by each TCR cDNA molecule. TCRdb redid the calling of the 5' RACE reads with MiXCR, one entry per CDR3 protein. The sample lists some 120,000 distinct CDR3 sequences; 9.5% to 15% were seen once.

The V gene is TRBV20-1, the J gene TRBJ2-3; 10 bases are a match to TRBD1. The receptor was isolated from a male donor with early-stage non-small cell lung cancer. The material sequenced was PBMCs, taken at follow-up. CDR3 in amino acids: CSAGTGATDTQYF. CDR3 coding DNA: TGCAGTGCCGGGACAGGGGCGACAGATACGCAGTATTTT.